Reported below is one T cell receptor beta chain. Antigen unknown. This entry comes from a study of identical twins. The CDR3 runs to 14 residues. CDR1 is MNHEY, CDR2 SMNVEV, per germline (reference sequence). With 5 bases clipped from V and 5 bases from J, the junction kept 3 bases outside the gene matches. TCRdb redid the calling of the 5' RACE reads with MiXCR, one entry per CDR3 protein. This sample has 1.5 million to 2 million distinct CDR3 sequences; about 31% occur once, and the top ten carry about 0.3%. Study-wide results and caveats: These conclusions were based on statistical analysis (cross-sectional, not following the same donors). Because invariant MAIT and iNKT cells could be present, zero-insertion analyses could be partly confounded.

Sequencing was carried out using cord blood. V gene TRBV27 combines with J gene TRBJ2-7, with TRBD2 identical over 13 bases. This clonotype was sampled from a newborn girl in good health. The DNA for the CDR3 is TGTGCCAGCAGTACACTAGCGGGAGGGAACGAGCAGTACTTC. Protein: CASSTLAGGNEQYF.